These 17 T cell receptor beta chains were sequenced from one sample in a study of cytomegalovirus exposure and HLA in healthy donors. Primers for the PCR totalled 60 Vbeta and 13 Jbeta. TCRdb's table, derived via immunoSEQ multiplex PCR, lists solely in-frame clones and lacks some. Of roughly 190,000 clones listed, 65% to 85% were seen once; the top ten hold around 2%. The sequencing sample was made of PBMCs. All receptors come from a man between 18 and 29 years old in good health and CMV-seronegative.

This chain connects TRBV5-8 to TRBJ2-7; TRBD2 matches 10 bases. Germline V gene sequence: CDR1 SGHTS, CDR2 YDEGEE. The length of the CDR3 is 14 residues. J was trimmed by 5 bases and V by 7 bases; bases with no gene match: 9. This CDR3 is CASGQLAGLDEQYF. DNA for the CDR3: TGTGCCAGCGGCCAACTAGCGGGACTAGACGAGCAGTACTTC.

This clone was detected once. The chain joins TRBV19 to TRBJ2-3; 10 bases align to TRBD2. With 5 bases clipped from V and 2 bases from J, the junction kept 4 bases outside the gene matches. The CDR3 has 15 amino acids. From germline, CDR1 is LNHDA and CDR2 SQIVND (reference sequence). The CDR3 region has the DNA TGTGCCAGTAGTGTTAGCGGGGGGATCACAGATACGCAGTATTTT. Protein product: CASSVSGGITDTQYF.

The chain recombines TRBV5-8 with TRBJ2-7, with 9 bases matching TRBD1. V shed 3 bases and J 2 bases; nucleotides not matched to a gene: 9. Germline values: CDR1 SGHTS, CDR2 YDEGEE. CDR3 length equals 16 residues. CDR3 protein: CASSSRGQGVAYEQYF. The CDR3 nucleotides read TGTGCCAGCAGCTCAAGGGGACAGGGTGTGGCCTACGAGCAGTACTTC.

The CDR3 sequence: CASSISGRGGSYNSPLHF. The CDR3 coding sequence is TGTGCCAGCAGCATCTCGGGGCGAGGGGGCTCCTATAATTCACCCCTCCACTTT. The chain recombines TRBV7-6 with TRBJ1-6; tentative D call: TRBD1 (6 bases). Germline loops: CDR1 SGHVS, CDR2 FNYEAQ. CDR3 length equals 18 residues. V dropped 5 bases and J dropped 0 bases, with 17 bases sitting between them.

This clone appeared a few times. The rearrangement links TRBV29-1 to TRBJ1-3, with D unresolved. CDR3 length: 13 residues. CDR1 and CDR2 (germline): SQVTM, ANQGSEA. The ends were cut back, 4 bases at V and 2 bases at J, with 9 bases in the middle. The CDR3 loop is CSVGQVAGNTIYF. The CDR3 DNA is TGCAGCGTTGGCCAAGTAGCTGGAAACACCATATATTTT.

The chain uses TRBV6-1 and TRBJ2-7; D is perhaps TRBD1 (6 bases). The CDR3 runs to 15 residues. The germline gives CDR1 MNHNS, CDR2 SASEGT. Trimming pared 6 bases from V and 3 bases from J, leaving 18 bases between. The CDR3 nucleotides are TGTGCCAGCAGAAGCCTTGGGACATCAAACTACGAGCAGTACTTC. Translating it yields CASRSLGTSNYEQYF.

The rearrangement links TRBV18 to TRBJ2-1; 8 bases are a match to TRBD2. This CDR3 spans 16 amino acids. V gave up 0 bases and J gave up 3 bases; unmatched junction bases: 4. Looked up from germline, CDR1 is KGHSH and CDR2 is LQKENI. The CDR3 sequence: CASSPPQAGVYNEQFF. CDR3 nucleotides: TGTGCCAGCTCACCACCCCAAGCGGGGGTCTACAATGAGCAGTTCTTC. The full variable domain, its missing parts supplied by reference TRBV18 and TRBJ2-1, is NAGVMQNPRHLVRRRGQEARLRCSPMKGHSHVYWYRQLPEEGLKFMVYLQKENIIDESGMPKERFSAEFPKEGPSILRIQQVVRGDSAAYFCASSPPQAGVYNEQFFGPGTRLTVL.

The chain has TRBV6-5 and TRBJ1-4, with 7 bases that match TRBD1. V shed 5 bases, J shed 8 bases, and the junction held 8 bases outside the gene matches. Germline loops: CDR1 MNHEY, CDR2 SVGAGI. CDR3 length: 14 residues. The CDR3: CASSETGSREKLFF. CDR3 bases: TGTGCCAGCAGTGAGACAGGGTCGAGAGAAAAACTGTTTTTT.

The V call is TRBV5-1, the J call TRBJ1-6; TRBD1 agrees at 8 bases. V lost 4 bases and J lost 7; bases outside the gene matches: 7. This CDR3 spans 15 amino acids. Germline CDR1 and CDR2: SGHRS and YFSETQ. The CDR3 DNA sequence: TGCGCCAGCAGCCGATGGACAGGGAACAATTCACCCCTCCACTTT. Its translation is CASSRWTGNNSPLHF.

The chain carries TRBV7-2 and TRBJ1-5; 10 positions agree with TRBD1. Germline values: CDR1 SGHTA, CDR2 FQGNSA. The CDR3 loop spans 16 amino acids. The V and J ends lost 3 bases and 7 bases, in that order; junction bases with no gene match: 9. CDR3 coding DNA: TGTGCCAGCAGCTTGTCCGGGACAGGGGAGAACCAGCCCCAGCATTTT. It translates to CASSLSGTGENQPQHF.

The chain employs TRBV5-1 and TRBJ2-1, with TRBD1 matching 10 bases. There are 15 residues in the CDR3. J was trimmed by 6 bases and V by 4 bases; bases with no gene match: 7. Germline CDR1 is SGHRS and CDR2 is YFSETQ. DNA of the CDR3: TGCGCCAGCAGCCGGGGACAGGGGATCATCAATGAGCAGTTCTTC. It translates to CASSRGQGIINEQFF.

The rearrangement links TRBV2 to TRBJ2-1; D gene uncertain. CDR3 size: 15 residues. Between the trimmed V and J ends, which lost 5 bases and 0 bases, there was a span of 11 bases. CDR1 and CDR2 (germline): SNHLY, FYNNEI. The CDR3, as DNA: TGTGCCAGCAGTCCTACCGAGAGCTCCTACAATGAGCAGTTCTTC. Translating gives CASSPTESSYNEQFF.

The rearrangement joins TRBV4-1 to TRBJ2-6, with 12 positions matching TRBD1. Germline CDR1 MGHRA, CDR2 YSYEKL. The length of the CDR3 is 20 residues. Unmatched junction bases numbered 9, after V lost 0 bases and J lost 3 bases. The CDR3 loop reads CASSQEFRDRGLGGANVLTF. Here the CDR3 DNA reads TGCGCCAGCAGCCAAGAGTTCCGGGACAGGGGGCTTGGTGGGGCCAACGTCCTGACTTTC.

V usage is TRBV9 and J usage is TRBJ2-1, with D perhaps TRBD2 (5 bases). Trimming took off 4 bases at V and 2 bases at J, with 13 bases between the two ends. This CDR3 region has 15 residues. Germline V CDR1 and CDR2: SGDLS, YYNGEE. This CDR3 is CASSRGAVTYNEQFF. CDR3 DNA: TGTGCCAGCAGCCGCGGAGCGGTAACCTACAATGAGCAGTTCTTC. Drawing the rest from reference TRBV9 and TRBJ2-1, the complete variable domain is DSGVTQTPKHLITATGQRVTLRCSPRSGDLSVYWYQQSLDQGLQFLIQYYNGEERAKGNILERFSAQQFPDLHSELNLSSLELGDSALYFCASSRGAVTYNEQFFGPGTRLTVL.

The V gene is TRBV4-2, the J gene TRBJ2-7; weak D call: TRBD1 (6 bases). V was trimmed by 2 bases and J by 3 bases, leaving 8 bases between them. CDR1 is LGHNA and CDR2 is YNFKEQ in the germline V gene. This CDR3 has 13 amino acids. As DNA, the CDR3 is TGTGCCAGCAGCCAAACGGACAGCTACGAGCAGTACTTC. Translation: CASSQTDSYEQYF.

V and J are TRBV18 and TRBJ1-2; TRBD1 is a possible D gene (6 bases). Germline V CDR1 and CDR2: KGHSH, LQKENI. V was pared by 2 bases and J by 5 bases, with 18 bases between. This CDR3 has 16 residues. The CDR3: CASSPSGQQGSYGYTF. For the CDR3, the DNA is TGTGCCAGCTCACCATCGGGACAACAGGGCTCATATGGCTACACCTTC.

The genes are TRBV5-4 and TRBJ1-1; 8 bases match TRBD1. Germline V gene data show CDR1 as SGHNT and CDR2 as YYREEE (reference sequence). This CDR3 spans 14 amino acids. V lost 4 bases to trimming and J lost 3 bases; unmatched junction nucleotides: 5. CDR3 region: CASSHDRGHTEAFF. For the CDR3, the DNA is TGTGCCAGCAGCCACGACAGGGGCCACACTGAAGCTTTCTTT. Full variable domain (rest looked up from reference TRBV5-4 and TRBJ1-1): ETGVTQSPTHLIKTRGQQVTLRCSSQSGHNTVSWYQQALGQGPQFIFQYYREEENGRGNFPPRFSGLQFPNYSSELNVNALELDDSALYLCASSHDRGHTEAFFGQGTRLTVV.